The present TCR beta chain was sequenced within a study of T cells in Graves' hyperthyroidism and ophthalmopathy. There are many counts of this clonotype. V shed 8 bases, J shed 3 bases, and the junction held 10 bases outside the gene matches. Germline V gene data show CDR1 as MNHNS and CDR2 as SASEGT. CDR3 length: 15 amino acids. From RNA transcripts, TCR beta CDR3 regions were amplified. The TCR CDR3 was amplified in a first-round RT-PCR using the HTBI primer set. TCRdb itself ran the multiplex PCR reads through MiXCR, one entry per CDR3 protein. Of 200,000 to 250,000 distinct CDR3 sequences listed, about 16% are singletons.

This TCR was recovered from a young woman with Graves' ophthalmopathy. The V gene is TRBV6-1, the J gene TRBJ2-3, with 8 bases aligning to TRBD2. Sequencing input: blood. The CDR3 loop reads CASYARRGATDTQYF. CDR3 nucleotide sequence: TGTGCCAGCTATGCCCGGCGGGGGGCAACAGATACGCAGTATTTT.